These 13 T cell receptor beta chains came from one sample sequenced in a study of blood T cells in healthy people across ages. Sample-barcoded 5' priming and a J-beta primer mix drove a second PCR of about 6 to 12 cycles. TCRdb independently ran MiXCR on the 5' RACE reads; one entry per CDR3 protein. The sample lists 1,500,000 or so distinct CDR3 sequences; roughly 60% were seen once. Sequencing input: blood. All receptors come from a man between 18 and 29 years old in good health.

The rearrangement links TRBV4-1 to TRBJ2-4, with 9 bases lining up with TRBD1. CDR3 size: 16 residues. Germline lookup yields CDR1 MGHRA and CDR2 YSYEKL. The ends lost 6 bases at V and 1 base at J; junction bases unmatched: 7. CDR3 loop: CASSFEGQGAKNIQYF. The CDR3 DNA reads as TGCGCCAGCAGTTTTGAAGGACAGGGGGCCAAAAACATTCAGTACTTC.

The chain is built from TRBV21-1 and TRBJ2-1; no DNA check was done on the table's D call, TRBD2. TRBV21-1 is a pseudogene locus. The CDR3 runs to 18 residues. The CDR3 coding sequence is TGTGCCAGCAGCAAAAGGCCGGGACTAGCGGGAGCCTTAAATGAGCAGTTCTTC. Encoded protein: CASSKRPGLAGALNEQFF.

V is TRBV29-1 and J is TRBJ1-6; no firm D call. Germline lookup yields CDR1 SQVTM and CDR2 ANQGSEA. Trimming took off 4 bases at V and 7 bases at J, with 11 bases between the two ends. The CDR3 contains 13 residues. The CDR3, as DNA: TGCAGCGTTGCGACTGGCCGAAATTCACCCCTCCACTTT. It codes for CSVATGRNSPLHF.

The chain carries TRBV27 and TRBJ2-1; 7 nucleotides match TRBD2. The CDR3 extends over 12 amino acids. The germline V gene has CDR1 MNHEY and CDR2 SMNVEV (reference sequence). With V trimmed by 2 bases and J by 10 bases, 2 bases remained unmatched. This chain's CDR3 is CASSLRREEQFF. As DNA, the CDR3 is TGTGCCAGCAGTTTAAGGCGGGAGGAGCAGTTCTTC.

This clonotype came up a few times. The rearrangement links TRBV6-2 or TRBV6-3 to TRBJ2-1; a weak D match, TRBD1 (5 bases). The CDR3 totals 16 residues. V shed 6 bases and J shed 4 bases, with 19 bases lying between them. Germline V gives CDR1 MNHEY, CDR2 SVGEGT. CDR3 sequence: CASSNLSPPGYNEQFF. The CDR3 DNA is TGTGCCAGCAGCAACCTCTCCCCCCCAGGGTACAATGAGCAGTTCTTC.

This clonotype has just a few counts. The chain couples TRBV7-2 to TRBJ2-3, with TRBD2 identical over 8 bases. CDR3 length: 18 residues. Losses at the gene ends were 2 bases for V and 4 bases for J; bases not matched to a gene: 14. Germline V CDR1 and CDR2: SGHTA, FQGNSA. CDR3: CASSLSRGGNYRADTQYF. The CDR3 nucleotides are TGTGCCAGCAGCTTAAGCCGGGGGGGAAACTATCGGGCAGATACGCAGTATTTT.

This chain connects TRBV5-1 to TRBJ2-6; D may be TRBD1 (6 bases). The CDR3 covers 15 residues. The V gene's germline CDR1 is SGHRS and CDR2 YFSETQ. Trimming cost V 6 bases and J 1 base, with 11 bases left between them. CDR3 in DNA: TGCGCCAGCACCTACAGGGCATCTGGGGCCAACGTCCTGACTTTC. It yields the protein CASTYRASGANVLTF.

In its sample, this clonotype was seen a few times. The gene calls are TRBV6-5 and TRBJ2-7, with a possible D match to TRBD1 (6 bases). Germline CDR1 MNHEY, CDR2 SVGAGI. CDR3 length: 16 residues. V shed 6 bases and J shed 2 bases, with 20 bases lying between them. The CDR3 coding sequence is TGTGCCAGCAGCAGGGGCAGGCGAGTGGATGCCTACGAGCAGTACTTC. Residues: CASSRGRRVDAYEQYF.

This sequence joins TRBV11-2 and TRBJ2-3; 13 bases fit TRBD2. The germline V gene encodes CDR1 SGHAT and CDR2 FQNNGV. V trimming: 1 base; J trimming: 0 bases; junction bases outside the gene matches: 7. The CDR3 has 19 residues. The chain's CDR3 is CASSLGGTSGETSTDTQYF. The DNA for the CDR3 is TGTGCCAGCAGCTTAGGAGGGACTAGCGGGGAAACTAGCACAGATACGCAGTATTTT.

The V call is TRBV7-9, the J call TRBJ2-5; TRBD1 or TRBD2 may be the D gene (5 bases each). The germline V gene has CDR1 SEHNR and CDR2 FQNEAQ (reference sequence). The ends were cut back, 4 bases at V and 1 base at J, with 16 bases in the middle. CDR3 length: 16 amino acids. The CDR3 nucleotides read TGTGCCAGCAGCTCTTGGGGGACGGAGGTCCAAGAGACCCAGTACTTC. As protein: CASSSWGTEVQETQYF.

The table lists this clonotype with a few counts. CDR3 protein: CASSESSTGPFYEQYF. The CDR3, as DNA: TGCGCCAGCAGTGAGTCGTCGACAGGCCCTTTCTACGAGCAGTACTTC. The chain links TRBV10-2 to TRBJ2-7; D perhaps matches TRBD1 (6 bases). From germline, CDR1 is WSHSY and CDR2 SAAADI. Trimming stripped 0 bases from V and 3 bases from J, with 15 bases between. The CDR3 consists of 16 residues.

This clonotype has a handful of counts. The chain joins TRBV4-1 to TRBJ2-7; unclear D gene. V was clipped by 0 bases and J by 0 bases, with 9 bases between them. The CDR3 length is 15 residues. Germline CDR1 reads MGHRA; CDR2 reads YSYEKL. DNA of the CDR3: TGCGCCAGCAGCCAAGAGAGGCAGAACTCCTACGAGCAGTACTTC. Translation gives CASSQERQNSYEQYF.

The rearrangement uses TRBV12-3 or TRBV12-4 and TRBJ2-7, with unresolved D. The CDR3 sequence is 13 residues long. V gave up 3 bases and J gave up 2 bases, with 8 bases separating them. The CDR3 region has the DNA TGTGCCAGCAGTTTCGCAGGTCCCTACGAGCAGTACTTC. Protein product: CASSFAGPYEQYF.